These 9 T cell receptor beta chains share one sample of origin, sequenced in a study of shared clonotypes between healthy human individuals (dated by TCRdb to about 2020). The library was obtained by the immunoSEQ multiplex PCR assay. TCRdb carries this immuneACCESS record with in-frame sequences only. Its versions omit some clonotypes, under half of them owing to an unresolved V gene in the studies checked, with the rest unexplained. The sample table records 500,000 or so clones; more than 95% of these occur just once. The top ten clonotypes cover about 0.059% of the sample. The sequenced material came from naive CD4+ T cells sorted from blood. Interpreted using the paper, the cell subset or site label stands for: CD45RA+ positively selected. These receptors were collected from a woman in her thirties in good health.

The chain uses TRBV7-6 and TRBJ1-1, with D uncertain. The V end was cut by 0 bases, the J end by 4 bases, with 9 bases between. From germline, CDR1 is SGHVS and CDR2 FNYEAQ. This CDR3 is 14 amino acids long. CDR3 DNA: TGTGCCAGCAGCTTAGCGCAATGGGGCACTGAAGCTTTCTTT. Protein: CASSLAQWGTEAFF.

The CDR3 region is CASSFGIGSKETQYF. The CDR3 region has the DNA TGTGCCAGCAGTTTTGGGATAGGCTCAAAAGAGACCCAGTACTTC. This chain connects TRBV28 to TRBJ2-5; D uncertain. V lost 3 bases and J lost 3, with 14 bases in between. The CDR3 is made up of 15 amino acids. Germline CDR1 MDHEN, CDR2 SYDVKM.

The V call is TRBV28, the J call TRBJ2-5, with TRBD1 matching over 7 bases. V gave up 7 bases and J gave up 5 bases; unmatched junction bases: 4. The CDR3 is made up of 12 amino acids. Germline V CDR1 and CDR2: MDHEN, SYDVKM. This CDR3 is CASNQGVETQYF. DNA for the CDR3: TGTGCCAGCAATCAGGGGGTGGAGACCCAGTACTTC.

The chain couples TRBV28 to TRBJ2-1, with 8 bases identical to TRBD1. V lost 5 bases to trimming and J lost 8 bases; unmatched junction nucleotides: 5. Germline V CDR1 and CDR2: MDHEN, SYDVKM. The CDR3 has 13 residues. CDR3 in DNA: TGTGCCAGCAGTCCAGGGGGCTGGGATGAGCAGTTCTTC. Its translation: CASSPGGWDEQFF.

CDR3 DNA: TGTGCCAGCAGTTTATTAGCGGGAGGGCCGGTTGAGCAGTTCTTC. Amino acid sequence: CASSLLAGGPVEQFF. This chain uses TRBV27 with TRBJ2-1; 11 bases are a match to TRBD2. The CDR3 sequence is 15 residues long. CDR1 and CDR2 (germline): MNHEY, SMNVEV (reference sequence). V was pared by 1 base and J by 9 bases, with 5 bases of the junction left unmatched.

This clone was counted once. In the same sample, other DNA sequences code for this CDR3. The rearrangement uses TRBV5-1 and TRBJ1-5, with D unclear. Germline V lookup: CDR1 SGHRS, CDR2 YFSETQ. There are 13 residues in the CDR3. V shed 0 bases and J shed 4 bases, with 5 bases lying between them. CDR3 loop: CASSLAGNQPQHF. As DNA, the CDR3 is TGCGCCAGCAGCTTGGCGGGGAATCAGCCCCAGCATTTT.

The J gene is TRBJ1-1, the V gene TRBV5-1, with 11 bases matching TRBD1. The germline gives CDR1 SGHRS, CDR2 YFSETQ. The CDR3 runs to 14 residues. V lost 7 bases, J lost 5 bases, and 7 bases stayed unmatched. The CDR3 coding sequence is TGCGCCAGCGTCATCGGGACAGGGGGTACTGAAGCTTTCTTT. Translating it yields CASVIGTGGTEAFF.

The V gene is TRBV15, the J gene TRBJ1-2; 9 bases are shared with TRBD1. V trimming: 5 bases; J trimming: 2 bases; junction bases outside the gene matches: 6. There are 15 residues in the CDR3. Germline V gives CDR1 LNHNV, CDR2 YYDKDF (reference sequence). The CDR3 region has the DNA TGTGCCACCAGCGCCTCGGACAGGGGCAACTATGGCTACACCTTC. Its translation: CATSASDRGNYGYTF.

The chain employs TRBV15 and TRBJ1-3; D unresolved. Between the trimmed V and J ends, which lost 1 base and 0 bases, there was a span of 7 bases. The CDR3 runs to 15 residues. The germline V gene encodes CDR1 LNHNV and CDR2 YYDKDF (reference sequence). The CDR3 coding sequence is TGTGCCACCAGCAGAGCGAGGATCTCTGGAAACACCATATATTTT. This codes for CATSRARISGNTIYF. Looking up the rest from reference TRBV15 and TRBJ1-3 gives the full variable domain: DAMVIQNPRYQVTQFGKPVTLSCSQTLNHNVMYWYQQKSSQAPKLLFHYYDKDFNNEADTPDNFQSRRPNTSFCFLDIRSPGLGDTAMYLCATSRARISGNTIYFGEGSWLTVV.